This TCR beta chain stems from a study of blood T cell repertoires in COVID-19. Across the study: Both acute and convalescent COVID-19 samples were obtained from the United States, Italy and Spain.

Which cohort a participant joined came from the clinical history participants gave. Deletions cut 2 bases from V and 0 bases from J, with 7 bases between. Germline loops: CDR1 MNHEY, CDR2 SVGAGI. This CDR3 contains 14 residues. Profiled with immunoSEQ multiplex PCR; TCRdb holds only in-frame clones, not every one. The table lists roughly 330,000 clones, about 87% of them singletons. Sequencing used PBMCs or T cells enriched from blood (not recorded which). The chain recombines TRBV6-5 with TRBJ1-1; D remains ambiguous. This clonotype originated in a man aged 25-45 years who had recovered from COVID-19. Here the CDR3 DNA reads TGTGCCAGCAGTTACGGCATAATGAACACTGAAGCTTTCTTT. It codes for CASSYGIMNTEAFF.